Presented here are 23 T cell receptor beta chains from one specimen sequenced in a study of molecular identifiers for immune sequencing clone quantification. TCRdb ran MiXCR on the PCR reads and lists one entry per CDR3 protein. This sample has about 640,000 distinct CDR3 sequences, with less than 20% found just once. Specimen: naive CD8+ T cells from blood, with Jurkat cell RNA spiked in. The subset is: FACS-sorted CD8+CD4-CCR7+CD45RA+ naive T cells. Receptors were obtained from a human donor in good health. Some libraries in this study had Jurkat cell RNA spiked in.

This clonotype has ten or more counts. V and J are TRBV6-1 and TRBJ1-5, with D possibly matching TRBD1 (5 bases). CDR1 is MNHNS, CDR2 SASEGT, per germline. The CDR3 has 15 residues. The ends were cut back, 1 base at V and 12 bases at J, with 19 bases in the middle. The CDR3 here is CASSEVWGVRTGQHF. CDR3 DNA: TGTGCCAGCAGTGAAGTTTGGGGGGTGCGCACGGGCCAGCATTTT.

The rearrangement links TRBV13 to TRBJ2-7; D gene unclear. Trimming removed 2 bases from V and 4 bases from J, with 9 bases in between. The CDR3 contains 13 residues. Germline lookup yields CDR1 PRHDT and CDR2 FYEKMQ (reference sequence). CDR3 in amino acids: CASSLSSQYEQYF. CDR3 nucleotides: TGTGCCAGCAGCTTATCCTCCCAGTACGAGCAGTACTTC.

This clonotype occurred a few times. V is TRBV28 and J is TRBJ2-4; 7 bases are shared with TRBD2. With V trimmed by 1 base and J by 2 bases, 11 bases remained unmatched. CDR3 length: 18 residues. CDR1 is MDHEN and CDR2 is SYDVKM in the germline V gene. The CDR3 sequence: CASSLLSVGGNPKNIQYF. In DNA form, the CDR3 reads TGTGCCAGCAGTTTATTATCGGTGGGGGGGAACCCCAAAAACATTCAGTACTTC.

This clonotype was found many times. The chain uses TRBV4-2 and TRBJ2-3, with D maybe TRBD2 (7 bases). This CDR3 is built from 15 residues. In germline, CDR1 is LGHNA, CDR2 YNFKEQ. Trimming shortened V by 1 base and J by 5 bases, and 13 bases separated the two germline ends. CDR3 DNA sequence: TGTGCCAGCAGCCAAGTTGCGGGGGCGGTAGATACGCAGTATTTT. This sequence encodes CASSQVAGAVDTQYF.

This clonotype was detected ten times or more. The V gene is TRBV12-3 or TRBV12-4, the J gene TRBJ2-1, with 11 bases lining up with TRBD2. This CDR3 region has 16 residues. V shed 4 bases, J shed 9 bases, and the junction held 11 bases outside the gene matches. The CDR3 is CASSYSGRGARGEQFF. Written as DNA, the CDR3 is TGTGCCAGCAGTTATAGCGGGAGGGGGGCGCGAGGTGAGCAGTTCTTC.

This clonotype was detected many times. One junction end does not reproduce the germline sequence, and a read error may be involved. The rearrangement joins TRBV5-1 to TRBJ1-5; a possible D gene is TRBD1 (6 bases). The length of the CDR3 is 15 residues. Germline lookup yields CDR1 SGHRS and CDR2 YFSETQ. DNA for the CDR3: TGTGCCAGCAGCTTGGGGTCAGGGGGCAATCAGCCCCAGCATTTT. Translated, it gives CASSLGSGGNQPQHF.

This chain connects TRBV7-9 to TRBJ2-5; 14 bases match TRBD2. The CDR3 extends over 17 amino acids. The V gene's germline CDR1 is SEHNR and CDR2 FQNEAQ (reference sequence). J was trimmed by 4 bases and V by 3 bases; bases with no gene match: 7. For the CDR3, the DNA is TGTGCCAGCAGCTTGGGACTAGCGGGAGTCGGTCGAGAGACCCAGTACTTC. Its translation is CASSLGLAGVGRETQYF.

This clonotype was detected ten times or more. The chain carries TRBV7-9 and TRBJ2-7; tentative D call: TRBD2 (6 bases). V was trimmed by 5 bases and J by 7 bases, leaving 21 bases between them. The length of the CDR3 is 15 residues. In germline, CDR1 is SEHNR, CDR2 FQNEAQ (reference sequence). CDR3 bases: TGTGCCAGCAGCCAGGGCGGAGGGCCTAAGTTGGAGCAGTACTTC. This gives the protein CASSQGGGPKLEQYF.

For this clonotype: This sequence may be a read error, since a much larger clone differs from it by one base. The CDR3 does not end in the conserved phenylalanine or tryptophan, so this is likely a read error. The V call is TRBV10-3, the J call TRBJ1-1; 11 bases align to TRBD1. Losses at the gene ends were 11 bases for V and 4 bases for J; bases not matched to a gene: 12. Germline V gene lookup returns CDR1 ENHRY and CDR2 SYGVKD. The CDR3 runs 15 residues. The CDR3: CAVSSGQGAFTEAFS. Here the CDR3 DNA reads TGTGCCGTATCCTCCGGACAGGGGGCTTTCACTGAAGCTTTCTCT.

This clonotype was seen a few times. This rearrangement joins TRBV3-1 to TRBJ2-7; D is tentatively TRBD1 or TRBD2 (5 bases each). The CDR3 spans 15 residues. The V gene lost 2 bases and the J gene lost 0 bases, with 11 bases spanning the gap. The germline V gene encodes CDR1 LGHDT and CDR2 YNNKEL (reference sequence). CDR3 in DNA: TGTGCCAGCAGCCAATTAGGGACCAGCTCCTACGAGCAGTACTTC. Protein sequence: CASSQLGTSSYEQYF.

This clonotype was counted a single time. A much larger clonotype is one base distant, so this may be a read error. V and J are TRBV7-9 and TRBJ2-7, with D possibly TRBD1 on 7 matching bases. Germline loops: CDR1 SEHNR, CDR2 FQNEAQ (reference sequence). CDR3 length equals 14 residues. Here the CDR3 reads CAGSLDGGGEGQYF. In DNA, the CDR3 is TGTGCCGGCAGCTTAGACGGAGGGGGCGAGGGGCAGTACTTC.

As DNA, the CDR3 is TGTGCCAGCAGTACAGGGGACTTAATATACAATGAGCAGTTCTTC. Its translation is CASSTGDLIYNEQFF. This sequence joins TRBV14 and TRBJ2-1, with a weak D call TRBD1 (7 bases). This CDR3 spans 15 amino acids. Per the germline V gene, CDR1 is SGHDN and CDR2 is FVKESK. V was trimmed by 6 bases and J by 4 bases, leaving 16 bases between them.

Many counts were recorded for this clonotype. The chain has TRBV7-9 and TRBJ2-2; D call uncertain. Trimming pared 6 bases from V and 6 bases from J, leaving 8 bases between. Germline values: CDR1 SEHNR, CDR2 FQNEAQ (reference sequence). The CDR3 is made up of 12 amino acids. The CDR3 bases are TGTGCCAGCAGTTCCATTCCCGGGGAGCTGTTTTTT. Its protein is CASSSIPGELFF.

This clonotype was counted between two and nine times. The gene calls are TRBV7-2 and TRBJ1-5; D is unclear. CDR1 and CDR2 (germline): SGHTA, FQGNSA. This CDR3 has 15 residues. Between the trimmed V and J ends, which lost 0 bases and 2 bases, there was a span of 8 bases. CDR3 bases: TGTGCCAGCAGCTTAGCGGCGTTAGGCAATCAGCCCCAGCATTTT. Protein product: CASSLAALGNQPQHF.

This clonotype was seen just once. A much more abundant neighbour one base away suggests this may be a read error. The V and J genes are TRBV27 and TRBJ2-7; possibly TRBD1 for D (6 bases). V was pared by 4 bases and J by 6 bases, with 13 bases between. This CDR3 contains 13 residues. Looked up from germline, CDR1 is MNHEY and CDR2 is SMNVEV (reference sequence). The CDR3 spells CASSWAGAVEQYF. The CDR3 DNA follows: TGTGCCAGCAGTTGGGCAGGGGCCGTCGAGCAGTACTTC.

V is TRBV4-1 and J is TRBJ2-1; tentative D call: TRBD2 (6 bases). Germline V CDR1 and CDR2: MGHRA, YSYEKL. Trimming removed 4 bases from V and 4 bases from J, with 14 bases in between. The CDR3 spans 15 residues. For the CDR3, the DNA is TGCGCCAGCAGCCCCGGGAGTTCAGGGTACAATGAGCAGTTCTTC. As protein: CASSPGSSGYNEQFF.

The V call is TRBV4-3, the J call TRBJ2-1, with TRBD1 as a possible D gene (5 bases). The ends were cut back, 0 bases at V and 3 bases at J, with 12 bases in the middle. Germline assignment: CDR1 LGHNA and CDR2 YSLEER. The length of the CDR3 is 16 residues. This chain's CDR3 is CASSQDSRAYYNEQFF. CDR3 sequence (DNA): TGCGCCAGCAGCCAAGATAGCAGGGCTTACTACAATGAGCAGTTCTTC.

The sample holds a few counts of this clonotype. This rearrangement joins TRBV7-2 to TRBJ2-3; TRBD2 agrees at 8 bases. Germline CDR1 and CDR2: SGHTA and FQGNSA. This CDR3 comprises 13 residues. V shed 8 bases, J shed 5 bases, and the junction held 6 bases outside the gene matches. DNA of the CDR3: TGTGCCAGCCGAGCGGGAGATATAGATACGCAGTATTTT. Its translation is CASRAGDIDTQYF.

A word on this clonotype: It may be a read error: a sequence one base away is much more abundant. A read error is likely, as this CDR3 ends without the conserved phenylalanine or tryptophan. This chain uses TRBV25-1 with TRBJ1-4, with D hard to call. Looked up from germline, CDR1 is MGHDK and CDR2 is SYGVNS. The CDR3 consists of 10 residues. V dropped 6 bases and J dropped 8 bases, with 4 bases sitting between them. In DNA, the CDR3 is TGTGCCAGCAGGGGGGAAAAACTGTTTTCT. Its protein is CASRGEKLFS.

This clonotype was counted a few times. The chain is built from TRBV11-3 and TRBJ2-1, with D possibly called TRBD1 or TRBD2 (7 bases each). The germline V gene has CDR1 SGHNT and CDR2 YENEEA. The ends were cut back, 5 bases at V and 10 bases at J, with 21 bases in the middle. The CDR3 is 15 amino acids. The CDR3 DNA sequence: TGTGCCAGCAGCCGACGGGACAACCAGGGGGGGGAGCAGTTCTTC. It specifies CASSRRDNQGGEQFF. The full variable domain, with the rest looked up from reference TRBV11-3 and TRBJ2-1, is EAGVVQSPRYKIIEKKQPVAFWCNPISGHNTLYWYLQNLGQGPELLIRYENEEAVDDSQLPKDRFSAERLKGVDSTLKIQPAELGDSAVYLCASSRRDNQGGEQFFGPGTRLTVL.

This clonotype came up a few times. V usage is TRBV10-2 and J usage is TRBJ2-1; 10 nucleotides agree with TRBD2. CDR1 and CDR2 from the germline V gene are WSHSY and SAAADI. V was clipped by 3 bases and J by 1 base; unmatched bases: 6. The CDR3 covers 17 residues. The CDR3 DNA sequence: TGCGCCAGCAGTGACCCTAGCGGGAGATGGTCCTACAATGAGCAGTTCTTC. It is translated as CASSDPSGRWSYNEQFF.

Concerning this clonotype itself: One end of the junction varies from germline; a read error may be responsible. The chain couples TRBV7-8 to TRBJ1-1; 7 bases match TRBD1. Germline CDR1 SGHVS, CDR2 FQNEAQ. This CDR3 has 15 residues. CDR3 bases: TGTGCCAGCAGCTCCCCGGGACAGCTGAACACTGGAGCTTTCTTT. Protein sequence: CASSSPGQLNTGAFF.

This clonotype was detected many times. The chain links TRBV7-6 to TRBJ2-7; a weak D match, TRBD2 (6 bases). Between the trimmed V and J ends, which lost 5 bases and 2 bases, there was a span of 10 bases. The CDR3 spans 13 residues. Germline CDR1 is SGHVS and CDR2 is FNYEAQ. CDR3 in amino acids: CASSEGGAYEQYF. The CDR3 coding sequence is TGTGCCAGCAGCGAGGGAGGTGCCTACGAGCAGTACTTC.